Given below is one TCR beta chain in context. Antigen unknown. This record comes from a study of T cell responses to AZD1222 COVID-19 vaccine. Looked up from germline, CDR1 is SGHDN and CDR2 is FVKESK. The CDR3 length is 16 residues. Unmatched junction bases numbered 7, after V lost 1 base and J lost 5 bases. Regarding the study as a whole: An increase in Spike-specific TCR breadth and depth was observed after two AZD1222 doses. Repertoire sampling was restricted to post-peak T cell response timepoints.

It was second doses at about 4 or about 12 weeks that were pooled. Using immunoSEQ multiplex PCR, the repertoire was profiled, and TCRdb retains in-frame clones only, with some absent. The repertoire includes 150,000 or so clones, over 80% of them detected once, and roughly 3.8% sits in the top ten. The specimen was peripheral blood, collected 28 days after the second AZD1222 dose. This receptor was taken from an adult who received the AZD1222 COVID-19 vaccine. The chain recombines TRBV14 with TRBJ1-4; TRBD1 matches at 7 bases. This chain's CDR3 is CASSQVAGQTNEKLFF. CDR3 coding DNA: TGTGCCAGCAGCCAAGTGGCGGGACAGACGAATGAAAAACTGTTTTTT.